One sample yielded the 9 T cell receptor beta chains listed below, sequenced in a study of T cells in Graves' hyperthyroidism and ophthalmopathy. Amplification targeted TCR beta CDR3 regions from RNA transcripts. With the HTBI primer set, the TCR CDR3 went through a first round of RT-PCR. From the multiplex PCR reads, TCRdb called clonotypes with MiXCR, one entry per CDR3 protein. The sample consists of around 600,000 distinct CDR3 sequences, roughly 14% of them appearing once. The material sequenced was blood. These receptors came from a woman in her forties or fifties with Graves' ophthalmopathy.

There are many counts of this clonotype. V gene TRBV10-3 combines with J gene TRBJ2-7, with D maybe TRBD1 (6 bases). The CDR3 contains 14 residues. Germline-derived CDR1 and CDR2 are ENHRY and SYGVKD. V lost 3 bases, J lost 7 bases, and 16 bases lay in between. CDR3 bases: TGTGCCATCAGTGACATAGACAGGTTGGCTGAGCAGTACTTC. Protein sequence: CAISDIDRLAEQYF.

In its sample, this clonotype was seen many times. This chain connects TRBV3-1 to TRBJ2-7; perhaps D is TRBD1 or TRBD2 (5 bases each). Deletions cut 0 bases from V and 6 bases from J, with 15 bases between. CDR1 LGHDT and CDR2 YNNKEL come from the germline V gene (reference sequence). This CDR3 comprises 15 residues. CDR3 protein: CASSQERGVVVEQYF. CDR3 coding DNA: TGTGCCAGCAGCCAAGAAAGGGGAGTGGTTGTCGAGCAGTACTTC.

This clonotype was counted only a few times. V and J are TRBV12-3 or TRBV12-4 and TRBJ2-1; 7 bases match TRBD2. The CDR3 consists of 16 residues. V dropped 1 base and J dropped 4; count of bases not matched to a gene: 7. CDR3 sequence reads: CASSLVTSEKYNEQFF. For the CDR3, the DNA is TGTGCCAGCAGTTTAGTCACTAGCGAAAAGTACAATGAGCAGTTCTTC.

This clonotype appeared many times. Written as DNA, the CDR3 is TGTGCCAGCAGCCCCGGACTAGCGGGAGTGTCAGATACGCAGTATTTT. Protein sequence: CASSPGLAGVSDTQYF. This chain connects TRBV7-9 to TRBJ2-3; 13 nucleotides line up with TRBD2. CDR1 is SEHNR and CDR2 is FQNEAQ in the germline V gene (reference sequence). The CDR3 is 16 residues long. The V segment lost 5 bases and the J segment 4 bases; nucleotides outside the gene matches: 6.

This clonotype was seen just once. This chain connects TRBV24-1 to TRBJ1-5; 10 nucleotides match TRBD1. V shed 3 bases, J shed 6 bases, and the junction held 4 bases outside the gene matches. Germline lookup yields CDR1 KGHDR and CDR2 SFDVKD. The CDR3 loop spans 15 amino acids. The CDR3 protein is CATSDRTGGIQPQHF. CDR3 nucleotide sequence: TGTGCCACCAGTGATCGGACAGGGGGTATTCAGCCCCAGCATTTT.

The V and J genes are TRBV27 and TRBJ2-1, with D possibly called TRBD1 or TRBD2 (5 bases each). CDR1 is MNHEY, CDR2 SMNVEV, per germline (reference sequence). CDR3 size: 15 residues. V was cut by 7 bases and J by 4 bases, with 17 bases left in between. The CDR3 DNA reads TGTGCCAGCACATCGACTCTTGGGGGTTACAATGAGCAGTTCTTC. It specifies CASTSTLGGYNEQFF.

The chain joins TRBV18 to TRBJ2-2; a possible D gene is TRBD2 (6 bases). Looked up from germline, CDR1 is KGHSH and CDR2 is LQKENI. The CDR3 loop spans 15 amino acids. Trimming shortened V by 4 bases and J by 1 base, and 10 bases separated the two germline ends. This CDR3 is CASSRGIENTGELFF. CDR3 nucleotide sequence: TGTGCCAGCTCACGCGGGATCGAGAACACCGGGGAGCTGTTTTTT.

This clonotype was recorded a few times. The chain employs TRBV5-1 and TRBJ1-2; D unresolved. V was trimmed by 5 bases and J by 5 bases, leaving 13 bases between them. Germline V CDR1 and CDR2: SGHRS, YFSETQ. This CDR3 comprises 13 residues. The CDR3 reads CASRLHVEYGYTF. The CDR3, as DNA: TGCGCCAGCAGGTTACACGTGGAGTATGGCTACACCTTC.

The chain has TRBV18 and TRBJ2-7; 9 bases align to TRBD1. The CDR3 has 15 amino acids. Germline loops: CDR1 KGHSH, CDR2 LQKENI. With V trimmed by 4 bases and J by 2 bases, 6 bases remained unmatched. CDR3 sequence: CASSRYRGPPYEQYF. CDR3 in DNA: TGTGCCAGCTCACGATACAGGGGGCCGCCCTACGAGCAGTACTTC.